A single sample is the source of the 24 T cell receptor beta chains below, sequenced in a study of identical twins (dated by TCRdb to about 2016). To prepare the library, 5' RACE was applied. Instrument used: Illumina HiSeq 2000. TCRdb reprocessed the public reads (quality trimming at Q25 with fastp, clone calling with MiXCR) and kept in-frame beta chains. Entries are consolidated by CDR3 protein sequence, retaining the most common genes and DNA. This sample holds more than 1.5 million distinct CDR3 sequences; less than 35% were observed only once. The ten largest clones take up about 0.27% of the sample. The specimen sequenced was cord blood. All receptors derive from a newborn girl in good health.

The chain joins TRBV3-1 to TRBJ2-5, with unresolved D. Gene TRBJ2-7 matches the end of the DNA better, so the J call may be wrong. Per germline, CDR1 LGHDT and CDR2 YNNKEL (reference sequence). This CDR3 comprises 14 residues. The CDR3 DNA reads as TGTGCCAGCAGCCAAGATCTTGGTTCGTTCGAGCAGTACTTC. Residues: CASSQDLGSFEQYF.

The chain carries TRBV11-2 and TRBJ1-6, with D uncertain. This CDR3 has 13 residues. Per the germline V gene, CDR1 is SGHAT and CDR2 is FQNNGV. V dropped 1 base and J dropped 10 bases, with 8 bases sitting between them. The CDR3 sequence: CASSLVAESPLHF. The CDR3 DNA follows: TGTGCCAGCAGCTTAGTTGCGGAGTCACCCCTCCACTTT.

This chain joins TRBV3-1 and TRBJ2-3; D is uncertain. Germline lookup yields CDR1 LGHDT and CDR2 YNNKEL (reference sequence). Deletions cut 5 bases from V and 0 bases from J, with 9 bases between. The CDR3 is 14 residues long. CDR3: CASSWWESTDTQYF. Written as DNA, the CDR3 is TGTGCCAGCAGCTGGTGGGAAAGCACAGATACGCAGTATTTT.

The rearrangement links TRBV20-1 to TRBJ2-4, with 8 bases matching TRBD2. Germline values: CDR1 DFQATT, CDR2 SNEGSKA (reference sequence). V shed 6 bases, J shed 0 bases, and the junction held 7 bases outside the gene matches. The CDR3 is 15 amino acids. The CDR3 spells CSAITGGTAKNIQYF. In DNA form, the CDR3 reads TGCAGTGCGATCACGGGGGGGACAGCCAAAAACATTCAGTACTTC.

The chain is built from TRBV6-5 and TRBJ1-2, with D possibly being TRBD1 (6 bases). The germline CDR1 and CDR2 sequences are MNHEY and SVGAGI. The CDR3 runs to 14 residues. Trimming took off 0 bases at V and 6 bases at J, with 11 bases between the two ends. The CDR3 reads CASSYSWQGNGYTF. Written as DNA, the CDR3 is TGTGCCAGCAGTTACTCGTGGCAGGGGAATGGCTACACCTTC.

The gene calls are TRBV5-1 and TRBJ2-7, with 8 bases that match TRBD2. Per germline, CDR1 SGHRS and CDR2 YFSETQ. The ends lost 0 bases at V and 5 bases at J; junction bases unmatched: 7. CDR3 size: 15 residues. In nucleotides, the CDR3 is TGCGCCAGCAGCTTGGATACGGGAGGGTCAAACGAGCAGTACTTC. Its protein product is CASSLDTGGSNEQYF.

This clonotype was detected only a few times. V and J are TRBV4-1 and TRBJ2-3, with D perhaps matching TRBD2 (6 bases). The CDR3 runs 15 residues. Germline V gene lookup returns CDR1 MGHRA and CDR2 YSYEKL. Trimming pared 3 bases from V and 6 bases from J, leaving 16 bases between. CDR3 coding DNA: TGCGCCAGCAGCCAGACTCTTTCCGGGAGCGATACGCAGTATTTT. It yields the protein CASSQTLSGSDTQYF.

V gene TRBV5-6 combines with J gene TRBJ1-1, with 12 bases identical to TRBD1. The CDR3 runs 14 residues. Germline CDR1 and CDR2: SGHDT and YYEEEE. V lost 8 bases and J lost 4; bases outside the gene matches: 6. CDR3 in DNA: TGTGCCAGTAGTTGGGACAGGGGGCCCACTGAAGCTTTCTTT. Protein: CASSWDRGPTEAFF.

The CDR3 sequence: CASSYHRNNYGYTF. The CDR3 DNA reads as TGTGCCAGCAGTTACCACCGGAACAACTATGGCTACACCTTC. The gene calls are TRBV6-5 and TRBJ1-2; D not certain. The V end was cut by 2 bases, the J end by 2 bases, with 9 bases between. Germline V gene sequence: CDR1 MNHEY, CDR2 SVGAGI. The CDR3 is 14 amino acids.

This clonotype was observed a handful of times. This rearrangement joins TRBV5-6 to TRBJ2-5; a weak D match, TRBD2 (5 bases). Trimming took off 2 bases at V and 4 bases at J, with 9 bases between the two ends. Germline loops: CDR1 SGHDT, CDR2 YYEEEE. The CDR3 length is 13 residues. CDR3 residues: CASSFREAETQYF. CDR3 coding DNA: TGTGCCAGCAGCTTCCGGGAAGCAGAGACCCAGTACTTC. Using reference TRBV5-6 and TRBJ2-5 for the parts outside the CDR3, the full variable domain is DAGVTQSPTHLIKTRGQQVTLRCSPKSGHDTVSWYQQALGQGPQFIFQYYEEEERQRGNFPDRFSGHQFPNYSSELNVNALLLGDSALYLCASSFREAETQYFGPGTRLLVL.

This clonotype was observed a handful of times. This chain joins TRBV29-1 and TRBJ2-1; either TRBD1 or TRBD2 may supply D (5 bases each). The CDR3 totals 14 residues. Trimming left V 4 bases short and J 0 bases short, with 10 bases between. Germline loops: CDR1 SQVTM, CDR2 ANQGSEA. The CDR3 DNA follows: TGCAGCGTTGTTTTGAGGGGCTCCTACAATGAGCAGTTCTTC. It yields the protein CSVVLRGSYNEQFF.

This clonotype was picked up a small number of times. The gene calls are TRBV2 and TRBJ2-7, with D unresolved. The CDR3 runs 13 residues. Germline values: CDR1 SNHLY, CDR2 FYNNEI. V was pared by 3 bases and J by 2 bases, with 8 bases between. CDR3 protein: CASSDPSAYEQYF. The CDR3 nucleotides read TGTGCCAGCAGTGATCCCTCGGCCTACGAGCAGTACTTC.

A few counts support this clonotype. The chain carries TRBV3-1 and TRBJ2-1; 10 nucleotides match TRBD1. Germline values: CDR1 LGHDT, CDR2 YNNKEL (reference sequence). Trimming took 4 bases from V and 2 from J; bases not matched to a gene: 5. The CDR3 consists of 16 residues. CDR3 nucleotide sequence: TGTGCCAGCAGCCCCTGGGACAGGGGCGCCTACAATGAGCAGTTCTTC. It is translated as CASSPWDRGAYNEQFF.

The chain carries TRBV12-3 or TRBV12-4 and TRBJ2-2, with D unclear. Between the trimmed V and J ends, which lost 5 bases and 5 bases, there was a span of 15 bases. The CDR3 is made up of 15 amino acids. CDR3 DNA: TGTGCCAGCAGTCTAGTTATTGGGAAAACCGGGGAGCTGTTTTTT. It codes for CASSLVIGKTGELFF.

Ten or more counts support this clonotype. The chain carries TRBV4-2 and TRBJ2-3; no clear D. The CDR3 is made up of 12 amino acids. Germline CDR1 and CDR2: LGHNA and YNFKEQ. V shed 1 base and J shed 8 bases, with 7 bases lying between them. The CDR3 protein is CASSQGGRTQYF. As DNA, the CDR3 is TGTGCCAGCAGCCAAGGAGGCCGTACGCAGTATTTT.

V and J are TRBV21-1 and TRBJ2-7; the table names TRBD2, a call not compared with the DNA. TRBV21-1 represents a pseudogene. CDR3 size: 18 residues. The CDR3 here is CASSIIGLAGVVFYEQYF. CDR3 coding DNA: TGTGCCAGCAGCATAATCGGACTAGCGGGAGTCGTTTTCTACGAGCAGTACTTC.

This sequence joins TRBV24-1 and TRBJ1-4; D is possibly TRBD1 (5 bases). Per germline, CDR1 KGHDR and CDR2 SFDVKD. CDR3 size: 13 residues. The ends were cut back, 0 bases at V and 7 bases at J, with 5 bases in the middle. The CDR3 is CATSDLQGEKLFF. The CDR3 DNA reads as TGTGCCACCAGTGATTTGCAGGGTGAAAAACTGTTTTTT.

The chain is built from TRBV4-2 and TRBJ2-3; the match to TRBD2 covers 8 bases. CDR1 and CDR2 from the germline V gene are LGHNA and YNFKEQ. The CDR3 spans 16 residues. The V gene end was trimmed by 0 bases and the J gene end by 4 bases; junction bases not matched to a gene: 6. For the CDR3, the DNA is TGTGCCAGCAGCCAAGAGTTTAGCGGGGTAGCAGATACGCAGTATTTT. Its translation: CASSQEFSGVADTQYF.

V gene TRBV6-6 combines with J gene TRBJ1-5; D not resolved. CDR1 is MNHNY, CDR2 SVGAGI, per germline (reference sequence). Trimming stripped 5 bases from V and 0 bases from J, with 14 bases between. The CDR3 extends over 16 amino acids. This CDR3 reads CASSLGKPHSNQPQHF. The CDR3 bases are TGTGCCAGCAGTCTTGGCAAACCCCATAGCAATCAGCCCCAGCATTTT.

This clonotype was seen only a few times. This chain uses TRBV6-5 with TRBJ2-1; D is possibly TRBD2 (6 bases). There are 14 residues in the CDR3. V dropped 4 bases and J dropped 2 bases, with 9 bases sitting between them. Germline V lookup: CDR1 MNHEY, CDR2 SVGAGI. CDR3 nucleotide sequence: TGTGCCAGCAGTTCGGACTACCCCTACAATGAGCAGTTCTTC. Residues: CASSSDYPYNEQFF.

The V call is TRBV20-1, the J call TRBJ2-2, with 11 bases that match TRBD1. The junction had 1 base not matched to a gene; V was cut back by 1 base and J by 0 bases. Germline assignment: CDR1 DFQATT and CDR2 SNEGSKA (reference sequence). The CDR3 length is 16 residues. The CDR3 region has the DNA TGCAGTGCTAGAGGGGGACAGGGGGCGAACACCGGGGAGCTGTTTTTT. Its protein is CSARGGQGANTGELFF.

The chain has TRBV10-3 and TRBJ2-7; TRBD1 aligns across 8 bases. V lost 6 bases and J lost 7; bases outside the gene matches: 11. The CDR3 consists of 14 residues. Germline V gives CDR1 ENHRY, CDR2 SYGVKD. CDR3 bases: TGTGCCATCAGGGGACAGGTCTCCTACAATGAGCAGTACTTC. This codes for CAIRGQVSYNEQYF.

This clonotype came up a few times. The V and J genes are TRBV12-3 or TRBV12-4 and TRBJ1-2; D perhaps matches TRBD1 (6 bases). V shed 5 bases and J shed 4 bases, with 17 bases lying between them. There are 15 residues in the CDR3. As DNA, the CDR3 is TGTGCCAGCAGTCCCCGTGGTGGGGGCTTCTATGGCTACACCTTC. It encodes CASSPRGGGFYGYTF.

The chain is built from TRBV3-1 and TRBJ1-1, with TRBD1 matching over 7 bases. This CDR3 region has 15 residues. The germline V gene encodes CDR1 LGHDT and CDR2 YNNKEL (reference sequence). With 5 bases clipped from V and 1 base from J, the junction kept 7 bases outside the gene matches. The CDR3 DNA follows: TGTGCCAGCAGCATTAGGGGGCGGGGGAACACTGAAGCTTTCTTT. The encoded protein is CASSIRGRGNTEAFF.